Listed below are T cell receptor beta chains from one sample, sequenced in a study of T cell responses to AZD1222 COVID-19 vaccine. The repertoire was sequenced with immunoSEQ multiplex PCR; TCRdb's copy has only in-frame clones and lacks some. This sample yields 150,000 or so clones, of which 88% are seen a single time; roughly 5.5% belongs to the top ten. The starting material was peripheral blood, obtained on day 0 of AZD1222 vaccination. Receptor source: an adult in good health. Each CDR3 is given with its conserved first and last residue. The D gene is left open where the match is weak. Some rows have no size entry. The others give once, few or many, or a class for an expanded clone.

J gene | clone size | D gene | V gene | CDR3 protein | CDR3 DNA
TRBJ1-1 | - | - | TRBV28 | CASSSRGLNTEAFF | TGTGCCAGCAGTTCCCGTGGACTGAACACTGAAGCTTTCTTT
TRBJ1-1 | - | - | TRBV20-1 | CSAGNTEAFF | TGCAGTGCGGGGAACACTGAAGCTTTCTTT
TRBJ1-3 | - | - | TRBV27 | CASSAGSWGSGNTIYF | TGTGCCAGCAGCGCGGGGAGTTGGGGCTCTGGAAACACCATATATTTT
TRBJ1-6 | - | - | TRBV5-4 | CASSEQGGRDSPLHF | TGTGCCAGCAGCGAACAGGGAGGAAGGGATTCACCCCTCCACTTT
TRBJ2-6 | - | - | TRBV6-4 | CASSEGMGSGANVLTF | TGTGCCAGCAGTGAAGGGATGGGGTCTGGGGCCAACGTCCTGACTTTC
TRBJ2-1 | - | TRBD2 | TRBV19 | CASSGNSGIRNEQFF | TGTGCCAGTAGTGGAAATAGCGGGATTAGGAATGAGCAGTTCTTC
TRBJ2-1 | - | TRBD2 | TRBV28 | CASSLGSWEGMYNEQFF | TGTGCCAGCAGTTTAGGGTCGTGGGAGGGCATGTACAATGAGCAGTTCTTC
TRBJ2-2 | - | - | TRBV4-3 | CASSQDPPITHTGELFF | TGCGCCAGCAGCCAAGATCCCCCGATCACGCACACCGGGGAGCTGTTTTTT
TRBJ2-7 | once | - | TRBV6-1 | CASSSTVYEQYF | TGTGCCAGCAGTTCGACAGTCTACGAGCAGTACTTC
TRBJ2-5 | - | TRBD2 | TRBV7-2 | CASSLTLAGGTTQETQYF | TGTGCCAGCAGCTTAACGCTAGCGGGAGGCACCACCCAAGAGACCCAGTACTTC
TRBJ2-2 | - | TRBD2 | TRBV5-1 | CACSGGNPSTGELFF | TGCGCGTGCAGCGGGGGGAACCCCAGCACCGGGGAGCTGTTTTTT
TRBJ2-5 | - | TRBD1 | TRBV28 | CASSETGQGRRETQYF | TGTGCCAGCAGCGAAACCGGACAGGGGCGAAGAGAGACCCAGTACTTC
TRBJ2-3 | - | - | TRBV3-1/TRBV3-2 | CASSLAESTDTQYF | TGTGCCAGCAGCCTAGCGGAGAGCACAGATACGCAGTATTTT
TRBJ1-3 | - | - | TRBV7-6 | CASWGGPSSGNTIYF | TGTGCCAGCTGGGGGGGTCCAAGCTCTGGAAACACCATATATTTT
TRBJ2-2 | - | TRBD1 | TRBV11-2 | CASRQTGVGELFF | TGTGCCAGCAGACAAACAGGGGTCGGGGAGCTGTTTTTT
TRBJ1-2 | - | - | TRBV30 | CAWSDSNYGYTF | TGTGCCTGGAGTGACAGTAACTATGGCTACACCTTC
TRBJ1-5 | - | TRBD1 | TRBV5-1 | CASSLDGTGSHQPQHF | TGCGCCAGCAGCTTGGATGGGACAGGGAGCCATCAGCCCCAGCATTTT
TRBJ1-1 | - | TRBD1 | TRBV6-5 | CASSRDSSMNTEAFF | TGTGCCAGCAGTAGGGACAGTAGCATGAACACTGAAGCTTTCTTT
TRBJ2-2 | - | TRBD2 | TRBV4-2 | CASSQGGTSGVANTGELFF | TGTGCCAGCAGCCAAGGGGGGACTAGCGGGGTCGCGAACACCGGGGAGCTGTTTTTT
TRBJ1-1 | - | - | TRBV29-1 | CSVELGGGTEAFF | TGCAGCGTTGAATTAGGCGGGGGGACTGAAGCTTTCTTT
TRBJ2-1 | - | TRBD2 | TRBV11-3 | CASSLSGRAPYNEQFF | TGTGCCAGCAGCTTAAGCGGGAGGGCCCCGTACAATGAGCAGTTCTTC
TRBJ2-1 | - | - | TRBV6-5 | CASSYSGGGEFF | TGTGCCAGCAGTTACTCAGGGGGCGGGGAGTTCTTC
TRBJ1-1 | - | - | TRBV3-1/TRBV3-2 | CASSPRRGIDTEAFF | TGTGCCAGCAGCCCCCGGAGGGGTATCGACACTGAAGCTTTCTTT
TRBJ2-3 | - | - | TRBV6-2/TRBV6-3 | CASSYAEQSGPQYF | TGTGCCAGCAGTTACGCCGAGCAGAGTGGTCCGCAGTATTTT
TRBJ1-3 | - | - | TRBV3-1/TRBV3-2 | CASSQDFSPGSSGNTIYF | TGTGCCAGCAGCCAAGATTTTTCGCCGGGCTCATCTGGAAACACCATATATTTT
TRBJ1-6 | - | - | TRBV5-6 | CASIHRGNSPLHF | TGTGCCAGCATCCACCGGGGTAATTCACCCCTCCACTTT
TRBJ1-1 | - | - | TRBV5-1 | CASSTQTLDTEAFF | TGCGCCAGCAGTACCCAAACCCTTGACACTGAAGCTTTCTTT
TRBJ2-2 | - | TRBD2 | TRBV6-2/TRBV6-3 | CASSYSSRGALANTGELFF | TGTGCCAGCAGTTACTCATCGCGGGGGGCCTTAGCGAACACCGGGGAGCTGTTTTTT
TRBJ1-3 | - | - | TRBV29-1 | CSVLWGTRTSGNTIYF | TGCAGCGTCCTTTGGGGGACAAGAACCTCTGGAAACACCATATATTTT
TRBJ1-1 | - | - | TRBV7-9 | CASSLVVTEAFF | TGTGCCAGCAGCTTAGTGGTTACTGAAGCTTTCTTT
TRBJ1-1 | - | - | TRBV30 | CAWKGQGNTEAFF | TGTGCCTGGAAGGGACAAGGGAACACTGAAGCTTTCTTT
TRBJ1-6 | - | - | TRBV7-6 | CASSLGGRGLYNSPLHF | TGTGCCAGCAGCTTAGGGGGCAGGGGCCTATATAATTCACCCCTCCACTTT
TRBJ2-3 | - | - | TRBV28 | CASSPGLLSTDTQYF | TGTGCCAGCAGCCCGGGACTCCTAAGCACAGATACGCAGTATTTT
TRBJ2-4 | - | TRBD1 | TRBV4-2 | CASSQAHGQAGENIQYF | TGTGCCAGCAGCCAAGCCCACGGACAGGCCGGGGAAAACATTCAGTACTTC
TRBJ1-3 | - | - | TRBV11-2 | CASSLDPSSGNTIYF | TGTGCCAGCAGCTTAGATCCAAGCTCTGGAAACACCATATATTTT
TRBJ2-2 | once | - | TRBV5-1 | CASSLEGTNTGELFF | TGCGCCAGCAGCTTGGAAGGGACAAACACCGGGGAGCTGTTTTTT
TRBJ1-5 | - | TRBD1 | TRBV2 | CASSPGQALYSNQPQHF | TGTGCCAGCAGTCCGGGACAGGCCCTATATAGCAATCAGCCCCAGCATTTT
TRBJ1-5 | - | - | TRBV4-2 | CASSQEEGIGDQPQHF | TGTGCCAGCAGCCAAGAAGAGGGGATCGGCGATCAGCCCCAGCATTTT
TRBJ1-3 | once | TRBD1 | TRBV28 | CASSSSGTGNGNTIYF | TGTGCCAGCAGTTCCTCCGGGACAGGGAACGGAAACACCATATATTTT
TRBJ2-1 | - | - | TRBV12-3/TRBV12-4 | CASTPTRDEQFF | TGTGCCAGCACCCCTACTAGGGATGAGCAGTTCTTC
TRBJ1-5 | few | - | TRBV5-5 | CASSLEWGQPQHF | TGTGCCAGCAGCTTGGAATGGGGTCAGCCCCAGCATTTT
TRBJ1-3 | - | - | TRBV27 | CASSLSWATAISGNTIYF | TGTGCCAGCAGTTTATCGTGGGCGACAGCGATATCTGGAAACACCATATATTTT
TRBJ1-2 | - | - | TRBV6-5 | CASSDRLNYGYTF | TGTGCCAGCAGCGACAGACTAAACTATGGCTACACCTTC
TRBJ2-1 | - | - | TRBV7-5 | CVRSSGLAIHEQFF | TGTGTCAGAAGCTCGGGACTAGCGATTCATGAGCAGTTCTTC
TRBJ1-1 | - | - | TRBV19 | CASSRGMGTEAFF | TGTGCCAGTAGTCGGGGGATGGGCACTGAAGCTTTCTTT
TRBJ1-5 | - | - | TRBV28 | CASTHRGDTGHQPQHF | TGTGCCAGCACCCACAGAGGGGATACTGGTCATCAGCCCCAGCATTTT
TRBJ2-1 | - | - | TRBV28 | CASSFSRSEQFF | TGTGCCAGCAGTTTCAGTCGCAGTGAGCAGTTCTTC
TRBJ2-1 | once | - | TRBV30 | CACKVPPGGNNEQFF | TGTGCCTGCAAAGTCCCCCCCGGCGGAAACAATGAGCAGTTCTTC
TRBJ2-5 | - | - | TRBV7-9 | CASSLVGQDLQETQYF | TGTGCCAGCAGCTTAGTTGGTCAGGACTTACAAGAGACCCAGTACTTC
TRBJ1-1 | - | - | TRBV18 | CASSRENTDNEAFF | TGTGCCAGCTCACGGGAGAATACAGACAATGAAGCTTTCTTT